One sample yielded the 31 T cell receptor beta chains listed below, sequenced in a study of T-cell memory formation after mild COVID-19. In TCRdb, the 5' RACE reads were re-called with MiXCR into one record per CDR3 protein. In the table there are more than 75,000 distinct CDR3 sequences, roughly 23% of which are singletons. The sample comprised PBMCs or a T cell subset sorted from them (not recorded which). The origin of the receptors is a young man who had mild COVID-19 (a few samples of this study predate the infection). Cell type and time point are not known.

The CDR3 sequence: CASRQAYEQYF. The DNA for the CDR3 is TGTGCCAGCAGACAAGCCTACGAGCAGTACTTC. The chain links TRBV6-5 to TRBJ2-7; no clear D gene. In germline, CDR1 is MNHEY, CDR2 SVGAGI. Trimming removed 6 bases from V and 2 bases from J, with 5 bases in between. The CDR3 length is 11 residues.

The chain is built from TRBV7-9 and TRBJ2-7, with 10 bases lining up with TRBD2. V trimming: 5 bases; J trimming: 5 bases; junction bases outside the gene matches: 6. The length of the CDR3 is 14 residues. CDR1 and CDR2 (germline): SEHNR, FQNEAQ (reference sequence). The chain's CDR3 is CASSRPGLAHEQYF. The CDR3 region has the DNA TGTGCCAGCAGCCGACCGGGACTAGCGCACGAGCAGTACTTC.

This clonotype occurred once. The chain employs TRBV4-2 and TRBJ2-7; D remains ambiguous. V was pared by 0 bases and J by 3 bases, with 9 bases between. CDR3 length: 14 amino acids. Germline lookup yields CDR1 LGHNA and CDR2 YNFKEQ. DNA of the CDR3: TGTGCCAGCAGCCAAGATCTCGGAATCTACGAGCAGTACTTC. The encoded protein is CASSQDLGIYEQYF.

This sequence joins TRBV11-2 and TRBJ1-2; tentative D call: TRBD1 (6 bases). V lost 5 bases to trimming and J lost 2 bases, with 12 bases between them. Germline V gene lookup returns CDR1 SGHAT and CDR2 FQNNGV. CDR3 length: 14 amino acids. The CDR3 DNA reads as TGTGCCAGCAGCACAGGGATCCTGAACTATGGCTACACCTTC. This codes for CASSTGILNYGYTF. Full variable domain (outside the CDR3, taken from reference TRBV11-2 and TRBJ1-2): EAGVAQSPRYKIIEKRQSVAFWCNPISGHATLYWYQQILGQGPKLLIQFQNNGVVDDSQLPKDRFSAERLKGVDSTLKIQPAKLEDSAVYLCASSTGILNYGYTFGSGTRLTVV.

The rearrangement links TRBV6-6 to TRBJ1-3; no reliable D call. Germline V lookup: CDR1 MNHNY, CDR2 SVGAGI (reference sequence). Trimming left V 2 bases short and J 0 bases short, with 14 bases between. The CDR3 runs 17 residues. CDR3 nucleotides: TGTGCCAGCAGTTACGCCTTGTGGGATTACTCTGGAAACACCATATATTTT. Its translation is CASSYALWDYSGNTIYF.

A few counts support this clonotype. The germline gene is not matched at one end of the junction; a read error may be the cause. The V and J genes are TRBV20-1 and TRBJ2-3, with D perhaps being TRBD1 or TRBD2 (5 bases each). The germline CDR1 and CDR2 sequences are DFQATT and SNEGSKA (reference sequence). This CDR3 has 11 amino acids. In nucleotides, the CDR3 is TGCAGTGCCATAGTAGGGGCGGGCGACCTCTTT. This gives the protein CSAIVGAGDLF.

This clonotype was recorded a few times. Sequence at one end of the junction differs from germline and may be a read error. The rearrangement uses TRBV7-7 and TRBJ2-2; 12 bases align to TRBD2. The CDR3 is 16 amino acids. Germline V gene lookup returns CDR1 SSHAT and CDR2 FNYEAQ (reference sequence). CDR3 sequence (DNA): TGTGCTAGCAGCTTCGGACTAGCGGGGATTACCGGGGAGCTGTTTTTT. It is translated as CASSFGLAGITGELFF.

The chain joins TRBV7-9 to TRBJ1-1; no reliable D call. This CDR3 spans 11 amino acids. CDR1 SEHNR and CDR2 FQNEAQ come from the germline V gene (reference sequence). V lost 5 bases, J lost 8 bases, and 9 bases lay in between. The DNA for the CDR3 is TGTGCCAGCAGCCGAACCCCGGAAGCTTTCTTT. Its translation: CASSRTPEAFF.

This clonotype has ten or more counts. The rearrangement joins TRBV12-3 or TRBV12-4 to TRBJ2-1; 13 bases line up with TRBD2. V shed 3 bases and J 0 bases; nucleotides not matched to a gene: 8. CDR3 length: 19 amino acids. The CDR3: CASSLITSGGESSYNEQFF. The CDR3 bases are TGTGCCAGCAGTTTGATTACTAGCGGGGGGGAGAGCTCCTACAATGAGCAGTTCTTC.

V is TRBV24-1 and J is TRBJ1-5; TRBD1 is a possible D gene (6 bases). The V gene lost 2 bases and the J gene lost 7 bases, with 11 bases spanning the gap. Germline lookup yields CDR1 KGHDR and CDR2 SFDVKD. The CDR3 runs 14 residues. Here the CDR3 DNA reads TGTGCCACCAGTGATTCCCCTGGGGGCCAGCCCCAGCATTTT. Translation: CATSDSPGGQPQHF.

A few counts support this clonotype. This chain connects TRBV10-3 to TRBJ1-1; D remains ambiguous. Trimming removed 5 bases from V and 4 bases from J, with 11 bases in between. The germline V gene has CDR1 ENHRY and CDR2 SYGVKD. This CDR3 contains 13 residues. CDR3 nucleotide sequence: TGTGCCATCAGTACGGCGGGGAGCACTGAAGCTTTCTTT. It translates to CAISTAGSTEAFF.

V usage is TRBV3-1 and J usage is TRBJ1-2; TRBD1 is a possible D gene (6 bases). This CDR3 region has 14 residues. V was clipped by 4 bases and J by 4 bases, with 13 bases between them. CDR1 and CDR2 from the germline V gene are LGHDT and YNNKEL (reference sequence). CDR3 bases: TGTGCCAGCAGCCTCAGGGGTTTTCCCTATGGCTACACCTTC. This codes for CASSLRGFPYGYTF.

V and J are TRBV6-5 and TRBJ2-1; D gene unclear. The CDR3 consists of 15 residues. Trimming pared 4 bases from V and 2 bases from J, leaving 12 bases between. Germline V lookup: CDR1 MNHEY, CDR2 SVGAGI. CDR3 loop: CASSSPTMPYNEQFF. The CDR3 DNA reads TGTGCCAGCAGTTCCCCAACCATGCCCTACAATGAGCAGTTCTTC.

The chain has TRBV6-4 and TRBJ1-2; 8 bases line up with TRBD1. Trimming removed 3 bases from V and 4 bases from J; junction bases left unmatched: 1. CDR3 length: 13 amino acids. Germline CDR1 and CDR2: MRHNA and SNTAGT. For the CDR3, the DNA is TGTGCCAGCAGTGAAGGACAGGGCTATGGCTACACCTTC. Protein sequence: CASSEGQGYGYTF.

V and J are TRBV15 and TRBJ2-1; D call uncertain. Trimming left V 3 bases short and J 0 bases short, with 6 bases between. Germline CDR1 is LNHNV and CDR2 is YYDKDF (reference sequence). The CDR3 runs to 14 residues. DNA for the CDR3: TGTGCCACCAGCAGTCAGAGCTCCTACAATGAGCAGTTCTTC. Protein sequence: CATSSQSSYNEQFF.

A few counts support this clonotype. The rearrangement uses TRBV13 and TRBJ2-7, with D uncertain. Germline V gene lookup returns CDR1 PRHDT and CDR2 FYEKMQ (reference sequence). This CDR3 is 14 amino acids long. V was trimmed by 5 bases and J by 5 bases, leaving 16 bases between them. The CDR3 loop reads CASSPVPGDHEQYV. The CDR3 DNA sequence: TGTGCCAGCAGCCCCGTGCCGGGCGACCACGAGCAGTACGTC.

The chain couples TRBV7-2 to TRBJ2-3; 11 bases are shared with TRBD2. Germline assignment: CDR1 SGHTA and CDR2 FQGNSA. Unmatched junction bases numbered 5, after V lost 1 base and J lost 2 bases. This CDR3 contains 17 residues. CDR3 in DNA: TGTGCCAGCAGCTTAGATCTAGCGGGGGGCATCACAGATACGCAGTATTTT. Residues: CASSLDLAGGITDTQYF.

This chain connects TRBV7-9 to TRBJ2-5; D is unresolved. There are 14 residues in the CDR3. The germline gives CDR1 SEHNR, CDR2 FQNEAQ (reference sequence). Trimming pared 2 bases from V and 2 bases from J, leaving 9 bases between. CDR3 bases: TGTGCCAGCAGCTTATCCGCCCTTCAAGAGACCCAGTACTTC. It translates to CASSLSALQETQYF.

CDR3 nucleotides: TGCGCCAGCAGCTTGGCTCTTCAAGAGACCCAGTACTTC. Protein: CASSLALQETQYF. This rearrangement joins TRBV5-1 to TRBJ2-5; D uncertain. CDR1 and CDR2 from the germline V gene are SGHRS and YFSETQ. V shed 0 bases and J shed 2 bases, with 5 bases lying between them. The CDR3 contains 13 residues.

The genes are TRBV4-1 and TRBJ2-7; no clear D gene. The CDR3 is 13 residues long. V was cut by 4 bases and J by 4 bases, with 11 bases left in between. The germline gives CDR1 MGHRA, CDR2 YSYEKL. The CDR3 spells CASSPVGEYEQYF. The CDR3 bases are TGCGCCAGCAGCCCTGTCGGAGAGTACGAGCAGTACTTC.

The V and J genes are TRBV29-1 and TRBJ2-2, with 10 bases matching TRBD2. Germline V gene sequence: CDR1 SQVTM, CDR2 ANQGSEA. The CDR3 extends over 13 amino acids. V lost 4 bases, J lost 6 bases, and 2 bases stayed unmatched. The CDR3 bases are TGCAGCGTTGCCAGCGGGGGGGCCGGGGAGCTGTTTTTT. It codes for CSVASGGAGELFF.

In its sample, this clonotype was seen a few times. The rearrangement joins TRBV5-1 to TRBJ2-3; D perhaps matches TRBD1 (7 bases). Germline-derived CDR1 and CDR2 are SGHRS and YFSETQ. The CDR3 is 15 residues long. V was trimmed by 6 bases and J by 3 bases, leaving 17 bases between them. CDR3 DNA: TGCGCCAGCACCCCAGGGGGGCCCAAAACAGATACGCAGTATTTT. Translated, it gives CASTPGGPKTDTQYF.

V is TRBV21-1 and J is TRBJ2-7; TRBD2, as called in the table, went unchecked against the DNA. TRBV21-1 is noted as a pseudogene. This CDR3 region has 14 residues. The CDR3 here is CASSKGQGGVEQYV. The CDR3 DNA reads as TGTGCCAGCAGCAAAGGTCAAGGAGGGGTCGAGCAGTACGTC.

This clonotype was seen a handful of times. The J gene is TRBJ2-1, the V gene TRBV11-3; D tentatively reads TRBD1 or TRBD2 (6 bases each). Trimming stripped 8 bases from V and 3 bases from J, with 11 bases between. Germline CDR1 is SGHNT and CDR2 is YENEEA. CDR3 length: 13 residues. CDR3 in amino acids: CASSGGDYNEQFF. For the CDR3, the DNA is TGTGCCAGCTCCGGGGGCGACTACAATGAGCAGTTCTTC.

The genes are TRBV3-1 and TRBJ2-2; the D gene is possibly TRBD2 (5 bases). In germline, CDR1 is LGHDT, CDR2 YNNKEL (reference sequence). There are 12 residues in the CDR3. V shed 6 bases and J shed 6 bases, with 8 bases lying between them. CDR3 sequence (DNA): TGTGCCAGCAGAAGCGGACCCGGGGAGCTGTTTTTT. Protein product: CASRSGPGELFF.

This clonotype showed up just a few times. The rearrangement uses TRBV29-1 and TRBJ2-1; TRBD1 is a possible D gene (6 bases). Looked up from germline, CDR1 is SQVTM and CDR2 is ANQGSEA. CDR3 length: 16 amino acids. Trimming removed 0 bases at V and 5 bases at J, with 17 bases between. The CDR3 bases are TGCAGCGTTGAAGATCGGCCAGGGGCCGATAACAATGAGCAGTTCTTC. Translation: CSVEDRPGADNNEQFF.

This chain connects TRBV7-9 to TRBJ2-3; 8 positions match TRBD1. After removal of 5 bases from V and 4 bases from J, the junction contained 11 bases not matched to a gene. The CDR3 extends over 16 amino acids. CDR1 and CDR2 (germline): SEHNR, FQNEAQ (reference sequence). In nucleotides, the CDR3 is TGTGCCAGCAGCCCCTCGGGCAGGGGGCAGCCAGATACGCAGTATTTT. Translated, it gives CASSPSGRGQPDTQYF.

In this sample, this clonotype turned up a few times. The V call is TRBV6-5, the J call TRBJ1-1; possibly TRBD1 for D (5 bases). The CDR3 consists of 15 residues. In germline, CDR1 is MNHEY, CDR2 SVGAGI. The V and J ends lost 5 bases and 0 bases respectively, with 13 bases between them. The CDR3 coding sequence is TGTGCCAGCAGTCCCGGGGGGGGAATGAACACTGAAGCTTTCTTT. Its protein product is CASSPGGGMNTEAFF.

A few counts support this clonotype. V is TRBV6-5 and J is TRBJ2-7; possible D gene TRBD2, 6 bases. The CDR3 has 13 residues. V gave up 5 bases and J gave up 3 bases, with 11 bases separating them. Germline lookup yields CDR1 MNHEY and CDR2 SVGAGI. In nucleotides, the CDR3 is TGTGCCAGCAGTCCGGGACTTAACTACGAGCAGTACTTC. Its protein is CASSPGLNYEQYF.

The J gene is TRBJ1-5, the V gene TRBV20-1; no clear D gene. V lost 3 bases to trimming and J lost 5 bases, with 8 bases between them. Germline CDR1 reads DFQATT; CDR2 reads SNEGSKA (reference sequence). The CDR3 has 12 residues. CDR3 in DNA: TGCAGTGCTAGGTGGGAGCATCAGCCCCAGCATTTT. This translates into CSARWEHQPQHF.

The genes are TRBV5-5 and TRBJ2-3, with 11 positions matching TRBD2. The germline V gene encodes CDR1 SGHKS and CDR2 YYEKEE (reference sequence). The J segment lost 4 bases and the V segment lost 0 bases, leaving 7 bases of the junction unmatched. The CDR3 contains 17 residues. The CDR3 here is CASSLGPGLAASDTQYF. The CDR3 nucleotides are TGTGCCAGCAGCTTGGGCCCGGGACTAGCGGCATCAGATACGCAGTATTTT.